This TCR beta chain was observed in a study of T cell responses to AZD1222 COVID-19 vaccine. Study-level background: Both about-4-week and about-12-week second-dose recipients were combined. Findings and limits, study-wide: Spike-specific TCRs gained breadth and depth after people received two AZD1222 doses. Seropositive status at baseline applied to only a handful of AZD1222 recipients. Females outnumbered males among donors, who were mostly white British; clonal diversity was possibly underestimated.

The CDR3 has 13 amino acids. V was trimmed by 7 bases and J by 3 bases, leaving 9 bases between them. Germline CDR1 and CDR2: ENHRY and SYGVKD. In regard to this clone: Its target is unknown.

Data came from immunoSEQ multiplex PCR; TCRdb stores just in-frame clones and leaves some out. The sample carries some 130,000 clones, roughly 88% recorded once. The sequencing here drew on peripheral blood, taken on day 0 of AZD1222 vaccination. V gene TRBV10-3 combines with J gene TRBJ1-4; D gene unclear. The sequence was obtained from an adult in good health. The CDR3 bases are TGTGCCATCAAGGGAACAGCTAATGAAAAACTGTTTTTT. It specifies CAIKGTANEKLFF.